The 5 T cell receptor beta chains below come from one sample, sequenced in a study of cytomegalovirus exposure and HLA in healthy donors. Both 60 Vbeta primers and 13 Jbeta primers went into the PCR. The data were produced by immunoSEQ multiplex PCR, yet TCRdb's version contains in-frame clones alone and is incomplete. The data show over 130,000 clones, 76% seen once. Sequenced material: PBMCs. These receptor sequences come from a man in his forties or fifties in good health and CMV-seronegative.

The CDR3 protein is CAWSTRTANYNSPLHF. Written as DNA, the CDR3 is TGTGCCTGGAGTACCCGGACAGCCAACTATAATTCACCCCTCCACTTT. The rearrangement joins TRBV30 to TRBJ1-6; perhaps TRBD1 as D (6 bases). In germline, CDR1 is GTSNPN, CDR2 SVGIG (reference sequence). V shed 2 bases and J shed 3 bases, with 14 bases lying between them. The CDR3 runs to 16 residues. Full variable domain (rest looked up from reference TRBV30 and TRBJ1-6): SQTIHQWPATLVQPVGSPLSLECTVEGTSNPNLYWYRQAAGRGLQLLFYSVGIGQISSEVPQNLSASRPQDRQFILSSKKLLLSDSGFYLCAWSTRTANYNSPLHFGNGTRLTVT.

The chain links TRBV27 to TRBJ2-2; possible D gene TRBD2, 5 bases. The germline gives CDR1 MNHEY, CDR2 SMNVEV (reference sequence). Trimming pared 3 bases from V and 9 bases from J, leaving 11 bases between. This CDR3 contains 13 residues. For the CDR3, the DNA is TGTGCCAGCAGTTTTTGGGAGAACAGGGAGCTGTTTTTT. Amino acid sequence: CASSFWENRELFF.

This clone was detected only once. The chain combines TRBV5-6 with TRBJ2-6; 10 bases are shared with TRBD2. Trimming removed 4 bases from V and 0 bases from J; junction bases left unmatched: 4. Germline loops: CDR1 SGHDT, CDR2 YYEEEE. This CDR3 has 17 amino acids. The CDR3 sequence: CASSEAGGPSGANVLTF. Here the CDR3 DNA reads TGTGCCAGCAGCGAAGCGGGGGGGCCCTCTGGGGCCAACGTCCTGACTTTC. The full variable domain, with the rest looked up from reference TRBV5-6 and TRBJ2-6, is DAGVTQSPTHLIKTRGQQVTLRCSPKSGHDTVSWYQQALGQGPQFIFQYYEEEERQRGNFPDRFSGHQFPNYSSELNVNALLLGDSALYLCASSEAGGPSGANVLTFGAGSRLTVL.

The rearrangement uses TRBV10-3 and TRBJ1-4; D is ambiguous. V gave up 6 bases and J gave up 1 base, with 12 bases separating them. The V gene's germline CDR1 is ENHRY and CDR2 SYGVKD. The CDR3 is made up of 15 amino acids. The CDR3 DNA reads as TGTGCCATCAGGTCCGGGGAGGTAACTAATGAAAAACTGTTTTTT. The encoded protein is CAIRSGEVTNEKLFF.

The chain carries TRBV5-1 and TRBJ2-5, with D hard to call. The V end lost 0 bases, the J end lost 5 bases, and 5 bases lay between the germline ends. This CDR3 spans 12 amino acids. Germline values: CDR1 SGHRS, CDR2 YFSETQ. Written as DNA, the CDR3 is TGCGCCAGCAGCTTGGATCTGGAGACCCAGTACTTC. Translating it yields CASSLDLETQYF.